This T cell receptor beta chain was profiled in a study of T cell changes during pregnancy in multiple sclerosis. Sequenced by immunoSEQ multiplex PCR; TCRdb stores in-frame clones only, minus some. Among around 88,000 clones listed, 91% were seen once. CDR1 is SGHNT, CDR2 YYREEE, per germline (reference sequence). There are 15 residues in the CDR3. The germline V and J ends were trimmed by 4 bases and 4 bases, with 15 bases remaining between them. The sequence came from a female donor with multiple sclerosis, enrolled in a pregnancy study. The sequences come from peripheral blood, collected in the first trimester of pregnancy. V is TRBV5-4 and J is TRBJ1-5; possible D gene TRBD1, 6 bases. The CDR3 DNA reads TGTGCCAGCAGCCAACAGGGAGTCCCTAATCAGCCCCAGCATTTT. Its protein product is CASSQQGVPNQPQHF.